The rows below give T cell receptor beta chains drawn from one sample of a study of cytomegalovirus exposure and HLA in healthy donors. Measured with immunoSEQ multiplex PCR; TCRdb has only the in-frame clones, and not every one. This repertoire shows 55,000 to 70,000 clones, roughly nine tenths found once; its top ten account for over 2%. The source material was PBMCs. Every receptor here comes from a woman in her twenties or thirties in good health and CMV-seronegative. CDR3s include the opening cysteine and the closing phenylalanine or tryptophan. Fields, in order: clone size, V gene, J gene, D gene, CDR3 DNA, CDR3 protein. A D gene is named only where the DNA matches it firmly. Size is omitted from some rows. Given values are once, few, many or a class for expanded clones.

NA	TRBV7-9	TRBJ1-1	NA	TGTGCCAGCAGCTTAGGAGGAGGACCTGAAGCTTTCTTT	CASSLGGGPEAFF
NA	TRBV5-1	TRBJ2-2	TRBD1	TGCGCCAGCAGCTTTTTTGGACAGGGAACCGGGGAGCTGTTTTTT	CASSFFGQGTGELFF
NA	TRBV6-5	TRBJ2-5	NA	TGTGCCAGCAGTCGCAGCGGAGAGACCCAGTACTTC	CASSRSGETQYF
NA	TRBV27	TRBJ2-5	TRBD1	TGTGCCAGCAGTAGACCCGGGACAGAAGAGACCCAGTACTTC	CASSRPGTEETQYF
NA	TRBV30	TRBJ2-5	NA	TGTGCCTGGAGTGTAGGAGTTTCTCCGCACGAGACCCAGTACTTC	CAWSVGVSPHETQYF
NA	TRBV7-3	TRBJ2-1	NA	TGTGCCAGCAGCTCGCAAAGCTTCGGTGAGCAGTTCTTC	CASSSQSFGEQFF
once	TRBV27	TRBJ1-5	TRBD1	TGTGCCAGCAGGGACAGGGCCTCGGCCAGCAATCAGCCCCAGCATTTT	CASRDRASASNQPQHF
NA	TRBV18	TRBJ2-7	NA	TGTGCCAGCTCACCAGGGTGGGGCAGATCCTACGAGCAGTACTTC	CASSPGWGRSYEQYF
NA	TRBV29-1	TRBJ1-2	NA	TGCAGCGTTGGTCCCAACCTGCGGGCCGACTATGGCTACACCTTC	CSVGPNLRADYGYTF
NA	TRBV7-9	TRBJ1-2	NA	TGTGCCAGCAGCTCAGTATACAACTATGGCTACACCTTC	CASSSVYNYGYTF
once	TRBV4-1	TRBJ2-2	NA	TGCGCCAGCAGCCCTGAATCCTACAGGGGGCGAGGAGCGGGAGAAGCCGGGGAGCTGTTTTTT	CASSPESYRGRGAGEAGELFF
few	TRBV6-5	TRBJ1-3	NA	TGTGCCAGCAGTTACTCAGCCGGCTCTGGAAACACCATATATTTT	CASSYSAGSGNTIYF
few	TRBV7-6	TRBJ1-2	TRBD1	TGTGCCAGCGGCCCCCACCGGGACAGATCTAACTATGGCTACACCTTC	CASGPHRDRSNYGYTF
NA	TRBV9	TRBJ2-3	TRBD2	TGTGCCAGCAGCGTAGACGGGACTAGCGGGAGGGGCGCAGATACGCAGTATTTT	CASSVDGTSGRGADTQYF
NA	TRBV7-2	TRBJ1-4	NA	TGTGCCAGCAGCTTCTCCAGGGGTGAAAAACTGTTTTTT	CASSFSRGEKLFF
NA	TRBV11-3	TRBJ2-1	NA	TGTGCCAGCAGCTCTGAGGTGTATGATGAGCAGTTCTTC	CASSSEVYDEQFF
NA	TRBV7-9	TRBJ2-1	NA	TGTGCCAGCAGCGGACTTCGAGAGAATAATGAGCAGTTCTTC	CASSGLRENNEQFF
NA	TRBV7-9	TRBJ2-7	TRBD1	TGTGCCAGCAGAGGTTCCGGGACAGGGGGGTCCGAGCAGTACTTC	CASRGSGTGGSEQYF
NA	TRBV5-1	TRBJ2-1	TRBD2	TGCGCCAGCAGCTTGTTGGCTAGCGGGAGCAATGAGCAGTTCTTC	CASSLLASGSNEQFF
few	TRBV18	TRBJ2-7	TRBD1	TGTGCCAGCTCATCGGGACAGGGGTATAGCGAGCAGTACTTC	CASSSGQGYSEQYF
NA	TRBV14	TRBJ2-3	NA	TGTGCCAGCAGCCAATCCATAGTCCCGTATTTT	CASSQSIVPYF
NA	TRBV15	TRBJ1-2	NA	TGTGCCACCAGCAGATCTCAGGACAGCCTCAACTTC	CATSRSQDSLNF
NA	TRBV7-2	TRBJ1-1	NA	TGTGCCAGCAGCTCAGGCCCCGGAACTGAAGCTTTCTTT	CASSSGPGTEAFF
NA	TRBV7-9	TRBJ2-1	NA	TGTGCCAGCAGCTCCAACTACAACTCCTACAATGAGCAGTTCTTC	CASSSNYNSYNEQFF
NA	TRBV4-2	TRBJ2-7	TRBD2	TGTGCCAGCAGCACCACTAGCGGTGATAGGTCCGAGCAGTACTTC	CASSTTSGDRSEQYF
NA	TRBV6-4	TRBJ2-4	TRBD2	TGTGCCAGCAGTGCTTCGGGACTAGCGGGAGGACTAGCCAAAAACATTCAGTACTTC	CASSASGLAGGLAKNIQYF